A selection of T cell receptor beta chains follows, all from one sample in a study of graft-versus-host responses after intestinal transplantation. Their antigens are not known. Profiled with immunoSEQ multiplex PCR; TCRdb holds only in-frame clones, not every one. The data show just under 90,000 clones, roughly 87% seen once. Sequenced here: unstimulated CD8+ T cells sorted from spleen or lymph node cells, sampled before intestinal transplant. These receptors came from a human donor who received an intestinal transplant. Each CDR3 is given with its conserved first and last residue. The D gene is left open where the match is weak. Part of the rows lack a size; the others show once, few, many or a class for expanded clones.

>13|TRBV9|TRBJ2-7|TRBD2|-
CASSAGGPYEQYF
TGTGCCAGCAGCGCGGGGGGTCCCTACGAGCAGTACTTC
>15|TRBV7-3|TRBJ2-1|-|-
CASSPGETRYNEQFF
TGTGCCAGCAGCCCGGGGGAGACACGATACAATGAGCAGTTCTTC
>16|TRBV5-1|TRBJ2-3|-|-
CASSSTKQGRADTQYF
TGCGCCAGCAGCTCAACTAAACAGGGTAGGGCAGATACGCAGTATTTT
>15|TRBV14|TRBJ1-1|TRBD1|-
CASSQARTGPTEAFF
TGTGCCAGCAGCCAGGCCCGGACAGGACCCACTGAAGCTTTCTTT
>16|TRBV4-1|TRBJ2-7|-|-
CASSQDTGRQNYEQYF
TGCGCCAGCAGCCAAGATACAGGGAGACAGAACTACGAGCAGTACTTC
>14|TRBV6-6|TRBJ2-2|-|-
CASSYPATTGELFF
TGTGCCAGCAGTTACCCAGCGACCACCGGGGAGCTGTTTTTT
>15|TRBV7-6|TRBJ2-7|-|-
CASSLEGGVAYEQYF
TGTGCCAGCAGCCTAGAGGGGGGAGTAGCATACGAGCAGTACTTC
>17|TRBV5-1|TRBJ2-1|TRBD2|-
CASSLRTSGRVCNEQFF
TGCGCCAGCAGCCTCCGGACTAGCGGGAGAGTGTGCAATGAGCAGTTCTTC
>17|TRBV7-8|TRBJ2-3|TRBD2|few
CASSGGLAGVSTDTQYF
TGTGCCAGCAGCGGGGGACTAGCGGGTGTTAGCACAGATACGCAGTATTTT
>14|TRBV28|TRBJ2-7|TRBD1|-
CASSSTGAPYEQYF
TGTGCCAGCAGTTCGACAGGGGCCCCTTACGAGCAGTACTTC
>16|TRBV10-3|TRBJ2-1|TRBD1|few
CAISTFDRAFYNEQFF
TGTGCCATCAGCACCTTCGACAGGGCTTTTTACAATGAGCAGTTCTTC
>19|TRBV5-6|TRBJ1-4|-|once
CASSSYSRHLLQTNEKLFF
TGTGCCAGCAGCTCCTATTCTAGGCATCTCCTTCAAACTAATGAAAAACTGTTTTTT
>13|TRBV7-9|TRBJ2-5|-|-
CASSLDVQETQYF
TGTGCCAGCAGCTTGGACGTACAAGAGACCCAGTACTTC
>13|TRBV6-5|TRBJ2-7|-|once
CASSPSKGREQYF
TGTGCCAGCAGCCCTTCTAAGGGGAGGGAGCAGTACTTC
>13|TRBV6-1|TRBJ1-1|-|-
CASLLMLGPEAFF
TGTGCCAGCCTGCTCATGCTCGGCCCTGAAGCTTTCTTT
>14|TRBV7-9|TRBJ1-1|-|-
CASSLQGQNTEAFF
TGTGCCAGCAGCTTACAGGGCCAGAACACTGAAGCTTTCTTT
>19|TRBV29-1|TRBJ2-3|TRBD2|-
CSALLGTSGRNPSTDTQYF
TGCAGCGCTCTACTAGGGACTAGCGGGAGAAACCCTAGCACAGATACGCAGTATTTT
>13|TRBV19|TRBJ2-7|TRBD1|once
CASSVDRDYEQYF
TGTGCCAGTAGTGTCGACAGGGACTACGAGCAGTACTTC
>15|TRBV30|TRBJ1-1|TRBD1|-
CAWRRRDRTHTEAFF
TGTGCCTGGAGGCGACGGGACAGGACGCACACTGAAGCTTTCTTT
>15|TRBV29-1|TRBJ2-3|TRBD2|once
CSGRVRGGLGDTQYF
TGCAGCGGGAGGGTGCGGGGGGGCCTCGGAGATACGCAGTATTTT
>14|TRBV11-2|TRBJ2-7|TRBD1|-
CASSLGQGGDEQYF
TGTGCCAGCAGCTTGGGACAGGGTGGCGACGAGCAGTACTTC
>11|TRBV29-1|TRBJ1-1|-|-
CSVEDVREAFF
TGCAGCGTTGAAGATGTGCGTGAAGCTTTCTTT
>13|TRBV9|TRBJ2-7|TRBD2|-
CASSGTSDYEQYF
TGTGCCAGCAGCGGGACTAGCGACTACGAGCAGTACTTC
>14|TRBV28|TRBJ2-3|TRBD1|-
CASSWGQGEDTQYF
TGTGCCAGCAGTTGGGGACAGGGTGAAGATACGCAGTATTTT
>15|TRBV13|TRBJ2-3|-|once
CASSLDSGDTDTQYF
TGTGCCAGCAGCTTAGATTCCGGGGACACAGATACGCAGTATTTT
>14|TRBV7-9|TRBJ2-1|-|-
CASSLASRGNEQFF
TGTGCCAGCAGCTTAGCGTCTAGGGGGAATGAGCAGTTCTTC
>14|TRBV10-3|TRBJ1-2|TRBD1|-
CAIRGDRSNYGYTF
TGTGCCATCAGGGGGGACAGGTCCAACTATGGCTACACCTTC